A single sample gave rise to the 5 T cell receptor beta chains below, sequenced in a study of T-cell memory formation after mild COVID-19 (dated by TCRdb to the early 2020s). Libraries were made using 5' RACE. Reads for this sample came from an Illumina NovaSeq 6000. Clones were called with MiXCR by TCRdb after fastp trimmed the public reads at Q25, and only in-frame beta chains were retained. Every CDR3 protein is listed once, alongside the most common genes and DNA of its rows. The sample records over 450,000 distinct CDR3 sequences, roughly 22% of which are singletons. The ten most abundant clones make up roughly an eighth of the sample. Sequencing used PBMCs or a T cell subset sorted from them (not recorded which). The receptor set was obtained from an adult woman who had mild COVID-19 (a few samples of this study predate the infection). The sample titles of this study are shuffled in the database, so cell type and time point are left out; the donor was told from shared clones.

The chain employs TRBV24-1 and TRBJ1-1; D remains ambiguous. The CDR3 covers 13 residues. Germline values: CDR1 KGHDR, CDR2 SFDVKD. Deletions cut 0 bases from V and 6 bases from J, with 7 bases between. This CDR3 reads CATSDLKASEAFF. In DNA, the CDR3 is TGTGCCACCAGTGATTTGAAGGCCTCTGAAGCTTTCTTT.

This clonotype has just a few counts. V gene TRBV2 combines with J gene TRBJ2-3; 8 bases match TRBD2. Per the germline V gene, CDR1 is SNHLY and CDR2 is FYNNEI. The trim removed 2 bases at V and 2 bases at J, leaving 6 bases unmatched. The CDR3 spans 16 residues. CDR3 sequence: CASSERLSGTTDTQYF. Here the CDR3 DNA reads TGTGCCAGCAGTGAACGGCTTAGCGGGACCACAGATACGCAGTATTTT.

V is TRBV5-6 and J is TRBJ2-2, with 9 bases that match TRBD2. After removal of 3 bases from V and 5 bases from J, the junction contained 11 bases not matched to a gene. Germline lookup yields CDR1 SGHDT and CDR2 YYEEEE. The CDR3 is 17 amino acids. Here the CDR3 reads CASSSPPRGGWTGELFF. CDR3 DNA: TGTGCCAGCAGCTCTCCCCCGCGGGGGGGATGGACCGGGGAGCTGTTTTTT.

This clonotype was picked up a small number of times. This rearrangement joins TRBV30 to TRBJ1-4, with D possibly matching TRBD1 (5 bases). The V end was cut by 2 bases, the J end by 8 bases, with 12 bases between. The germline gives CDR1 GTSNPN, CDR2 SVGIG (reference sequence). This CDR3 is built from 13 residues. CDR3 loop: CAWSRDEREKLFF. The CDR3 DNA reads as TGTGCCTGGAGTAGGGACGAGAGGGAAAAACTGTTTTTT.

This clonotype was seen a handful of times. V is TRBV7-6 and J is TRBJ2-3; D possibly corresponds to TRBD1 (8 bases). V was clipped by 5 bases and J by 1 base, with 16 bases between them. CDR1 and CDR2 (germline): SGHVS, FNYEAQ. CDR3 size: 16 residues. Here the CDR3 DNA reads TGTGCCAGCAGCCGACAACAGGGGGGGGGCACAGATACGCAGTATTTT. The encoded protein is CASSRQQGGGTDTQYF.